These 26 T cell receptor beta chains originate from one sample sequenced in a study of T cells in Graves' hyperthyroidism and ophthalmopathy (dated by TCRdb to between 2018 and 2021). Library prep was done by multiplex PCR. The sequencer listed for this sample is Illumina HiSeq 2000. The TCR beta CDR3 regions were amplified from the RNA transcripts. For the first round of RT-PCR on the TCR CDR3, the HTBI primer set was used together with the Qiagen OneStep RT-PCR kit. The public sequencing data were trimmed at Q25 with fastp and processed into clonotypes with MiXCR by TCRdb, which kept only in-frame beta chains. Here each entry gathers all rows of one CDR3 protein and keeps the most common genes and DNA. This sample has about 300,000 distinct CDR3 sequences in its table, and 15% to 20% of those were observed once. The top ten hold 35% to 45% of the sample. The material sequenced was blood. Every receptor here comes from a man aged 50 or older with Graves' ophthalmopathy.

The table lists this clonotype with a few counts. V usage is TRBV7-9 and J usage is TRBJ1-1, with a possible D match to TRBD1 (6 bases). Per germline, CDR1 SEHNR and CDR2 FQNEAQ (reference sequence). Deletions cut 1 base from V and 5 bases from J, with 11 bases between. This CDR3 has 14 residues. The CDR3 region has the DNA TGTGCCAGCAGCTTAGTACAGGGTAATACTGAAGCTTTCTTT. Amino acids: CASSLVQGNTEAFF.

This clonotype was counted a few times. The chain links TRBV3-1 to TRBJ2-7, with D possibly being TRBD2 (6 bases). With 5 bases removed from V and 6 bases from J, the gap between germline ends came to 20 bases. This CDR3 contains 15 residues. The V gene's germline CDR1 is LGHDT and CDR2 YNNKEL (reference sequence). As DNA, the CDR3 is TGTGCCAGCAGCGAATTAGGGCGGAGGGTCGGCGAGCAGTACTTC. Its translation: CASSELGRRVGEQYF.

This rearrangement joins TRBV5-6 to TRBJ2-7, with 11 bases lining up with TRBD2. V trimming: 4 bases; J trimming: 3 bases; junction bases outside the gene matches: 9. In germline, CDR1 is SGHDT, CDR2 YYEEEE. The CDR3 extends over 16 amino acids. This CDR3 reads CASSLPGLAENYEQYF. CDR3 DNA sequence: TGTGCCAGCAGCCTACCGGGACTAGCGGAAAACTACGAGCAGTACTTC. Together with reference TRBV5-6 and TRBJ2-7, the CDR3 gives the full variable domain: DAGVTQSPTHLIKTRGQQVTLRCSPKSGHDTVSWYQQALGQGPQFIFQYYEEEERQRGNFPDRFSGHQFPNYSSELNVNALLLGDSALYLCASSLPGLAENYEQYFGPGTRLTVT.

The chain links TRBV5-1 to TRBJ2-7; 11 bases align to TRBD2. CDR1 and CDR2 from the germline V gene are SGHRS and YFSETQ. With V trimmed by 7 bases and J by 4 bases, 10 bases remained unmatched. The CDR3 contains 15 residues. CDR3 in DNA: TGCGCCAGCGGGGAGGCTAGCGGGAGGCTATACGAGCAGTACTTC. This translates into CASGEASGRLYEQYF.

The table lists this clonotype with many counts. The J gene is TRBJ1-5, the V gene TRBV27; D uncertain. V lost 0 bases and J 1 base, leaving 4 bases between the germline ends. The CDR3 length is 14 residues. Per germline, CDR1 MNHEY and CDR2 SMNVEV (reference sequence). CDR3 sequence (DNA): TGTGCCAGCAGTTTATCGGGGAGCAATCAGCCCCAGCATTTT. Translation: CASSLSGSNQPQHF.

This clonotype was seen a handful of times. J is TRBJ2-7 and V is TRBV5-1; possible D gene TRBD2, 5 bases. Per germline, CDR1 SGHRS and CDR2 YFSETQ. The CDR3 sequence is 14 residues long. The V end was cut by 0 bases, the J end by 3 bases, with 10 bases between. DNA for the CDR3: TGCGCCAGCAGCTTGGATGCGGGTTACTACGAGCAGTACTTC. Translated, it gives CASSLDAGYYEQYF.

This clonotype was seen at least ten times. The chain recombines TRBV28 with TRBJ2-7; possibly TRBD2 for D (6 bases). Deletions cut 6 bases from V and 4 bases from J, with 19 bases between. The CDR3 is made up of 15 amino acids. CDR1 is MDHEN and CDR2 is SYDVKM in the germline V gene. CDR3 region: CASSQGGVGGYEQYF. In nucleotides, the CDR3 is TGTGCCAGCAGCCAAGGCGGGGTCGGGGGATACGAGCAGTACTTC.

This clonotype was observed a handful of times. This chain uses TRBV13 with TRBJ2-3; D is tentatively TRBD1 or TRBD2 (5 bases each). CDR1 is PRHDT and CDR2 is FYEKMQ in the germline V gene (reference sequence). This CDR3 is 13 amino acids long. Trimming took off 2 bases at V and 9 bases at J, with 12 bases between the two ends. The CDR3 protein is CASSLIGADTQYF. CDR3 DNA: TGTGCCAGCAGCTTAATCGGGGCCGACACGCAGTATTTT.

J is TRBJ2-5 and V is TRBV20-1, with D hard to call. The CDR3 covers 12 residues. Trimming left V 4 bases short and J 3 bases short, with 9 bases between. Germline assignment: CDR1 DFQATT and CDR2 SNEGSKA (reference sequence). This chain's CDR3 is CSATDSEETQYF. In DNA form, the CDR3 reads TGCAGTGCTACAGACTCTGAAGAGACCCAGTACTTC.

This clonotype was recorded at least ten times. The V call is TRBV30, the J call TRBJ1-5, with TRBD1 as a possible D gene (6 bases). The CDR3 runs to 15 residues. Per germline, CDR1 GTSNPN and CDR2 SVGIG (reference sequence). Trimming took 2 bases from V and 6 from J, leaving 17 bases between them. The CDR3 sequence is CAWSPLRGFGQPQHF. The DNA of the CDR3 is TGTGCCTGGAGTCCACTAAGGGGGTTCGGTCAGCCCCAGCATTTT.

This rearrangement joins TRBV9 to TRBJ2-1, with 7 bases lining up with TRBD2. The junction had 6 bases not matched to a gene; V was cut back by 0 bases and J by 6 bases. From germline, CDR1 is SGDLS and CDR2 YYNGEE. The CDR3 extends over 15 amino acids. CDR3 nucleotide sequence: TGTGCCAGCAGCGTAGAACTAGCGTCAAGCAATGAGCAGTTCTTC. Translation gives CASSVELASSNEQFF. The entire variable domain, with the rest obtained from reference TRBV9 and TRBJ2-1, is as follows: DSGVTQTPKHLITATGQRVTLRCSPRSGDLSVYWYQQSLDQGLQFLIQYYNGEERAKGNILERFSAQQFPDLHSELNLSSLELGDSALYFCASSVELASSNEQFFGPGTRLTVL.

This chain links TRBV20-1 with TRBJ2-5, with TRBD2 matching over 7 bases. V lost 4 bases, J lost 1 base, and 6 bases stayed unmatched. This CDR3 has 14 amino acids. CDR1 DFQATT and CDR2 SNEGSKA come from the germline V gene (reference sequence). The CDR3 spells CSATRDYPQETQYF. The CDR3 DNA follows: TGCAGTGCTACCCGGGACTACCCCCAAGAGACCCAGTACTTC.

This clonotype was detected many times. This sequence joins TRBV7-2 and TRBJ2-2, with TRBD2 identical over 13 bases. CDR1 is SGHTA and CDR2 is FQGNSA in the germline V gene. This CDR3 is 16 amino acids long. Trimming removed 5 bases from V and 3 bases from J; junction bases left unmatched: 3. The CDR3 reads CASSQLAGGYTGELFF. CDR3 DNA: TGTGCCAGCAGCCAACTAGCGGGAGGGTACACCGGGGAGCTGTTTTTT. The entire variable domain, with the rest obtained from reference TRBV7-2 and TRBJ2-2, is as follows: GAGVSQSPSNKVTEKGKDVELRCDPISGHTALYWYRQSLGQGLEFLIYFQGNSAPDKSGLPSDRFSAERTGGSVSTLTIQRTQQEDSAVYLCASSQLAGGYTGELFFGEGSRLTVL.

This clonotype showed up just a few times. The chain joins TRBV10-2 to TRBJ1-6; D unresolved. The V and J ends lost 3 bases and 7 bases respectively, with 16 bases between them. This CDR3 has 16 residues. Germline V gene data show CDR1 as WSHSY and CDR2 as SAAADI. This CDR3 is CASSEGGVKGNSPLHF. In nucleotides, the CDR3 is TGCGCCAGCAGTGAAGGCGGGGTCAAGGGAAATTCACCCCTCCACTTT.

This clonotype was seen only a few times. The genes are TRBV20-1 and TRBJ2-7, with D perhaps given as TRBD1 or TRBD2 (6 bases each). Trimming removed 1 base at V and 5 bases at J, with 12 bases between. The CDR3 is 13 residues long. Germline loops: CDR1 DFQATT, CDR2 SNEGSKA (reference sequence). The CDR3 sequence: CSARGGATNEQYF. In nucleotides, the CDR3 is TGCAGTGCTAGAGGGGGGGCGACGAACGAGCAGTACTTC.

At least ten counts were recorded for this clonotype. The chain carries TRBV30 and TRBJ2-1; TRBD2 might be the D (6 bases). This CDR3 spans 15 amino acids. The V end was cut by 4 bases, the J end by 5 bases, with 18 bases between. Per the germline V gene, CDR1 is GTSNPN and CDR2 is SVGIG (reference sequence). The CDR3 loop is CAWTRKGRTNNEQFF. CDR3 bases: TGTGCCTGGACCCGAAAAGGGAGGACGAACAATGAGCAGTTCTTC.

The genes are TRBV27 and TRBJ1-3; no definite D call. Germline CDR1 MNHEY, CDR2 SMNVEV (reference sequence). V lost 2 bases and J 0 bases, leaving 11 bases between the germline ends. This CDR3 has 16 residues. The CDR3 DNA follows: TGTGCCAGCAGTTTACAGGCGCCAGTCTCTGGAAACACCATATATTTT. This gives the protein CASSLQAPVSGNTIYF.

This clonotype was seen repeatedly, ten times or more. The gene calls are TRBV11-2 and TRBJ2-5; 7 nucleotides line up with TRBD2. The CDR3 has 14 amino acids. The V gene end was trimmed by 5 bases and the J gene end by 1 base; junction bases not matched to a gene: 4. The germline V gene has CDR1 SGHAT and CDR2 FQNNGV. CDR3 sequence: CASSTSGGQETQYF. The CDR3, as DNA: TGTGCCAGCAGCACCTCGGGGGGCCAAGAGACCCAGTACTTC.

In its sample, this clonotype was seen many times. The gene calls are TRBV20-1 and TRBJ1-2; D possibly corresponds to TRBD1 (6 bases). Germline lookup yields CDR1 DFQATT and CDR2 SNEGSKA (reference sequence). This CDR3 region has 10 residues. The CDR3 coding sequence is TGCAGGCAGGGGATCGATGGCTACACCTTC. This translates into CRQGIDGYTF.

The CDR3 DNA is TGTGCCAGCAGCTGGGGACAATCACTGTTTTTT. It is translated as CASSWGQSLFF. The chain has TRBV7-9 and TRBJ1-4; the D gene is possibly TRBD1 (6 bases). V gave up 4 bases and J gave up 13 bases, with 10 bases separating them. Germline V CDR1 and CDR2: SEHNR, FQNEAQ (reference sequence). The CDR3 consists of 11 residues. Full variable domain (outside the CDR3, taken from reference TRBV7-9 and TRBJ1-4): DTGVSQNPRHKITKRGQNVTFRCDPISEHNRLYWYRQTLGQGPEFLTYFQNEAQLEKSRLLSDRFSAERPKGSFSTLEIQRTEQGDSAMYLCASSWGQSLFFGSGTQLSVL.

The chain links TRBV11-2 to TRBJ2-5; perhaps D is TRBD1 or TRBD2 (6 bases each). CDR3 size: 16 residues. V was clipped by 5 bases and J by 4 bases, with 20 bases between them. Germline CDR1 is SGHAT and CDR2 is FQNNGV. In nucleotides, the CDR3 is TGTGCCAGCAGCCAAGAAACGGGGGCCCCCCGAGAGACCCAGTACTTC. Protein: CASSQETGAPRETQYF.

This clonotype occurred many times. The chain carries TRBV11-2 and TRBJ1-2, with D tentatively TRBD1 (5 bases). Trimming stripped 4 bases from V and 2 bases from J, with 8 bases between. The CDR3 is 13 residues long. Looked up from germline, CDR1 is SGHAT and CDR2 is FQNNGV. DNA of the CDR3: TGTGCCAGCAGCTCTACAGGCAACTATGGCTACACCTTC. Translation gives CASSSTGNYGYTF.

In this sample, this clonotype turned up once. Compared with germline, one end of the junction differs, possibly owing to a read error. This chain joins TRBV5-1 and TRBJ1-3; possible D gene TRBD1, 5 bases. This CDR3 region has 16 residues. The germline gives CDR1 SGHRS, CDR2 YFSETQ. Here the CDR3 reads CASSAGTEFSGSTIYF. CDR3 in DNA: TGCGCCAGCAGCGCCGGGACTGAGTTCTCTGGAAGCACCATATATTTT. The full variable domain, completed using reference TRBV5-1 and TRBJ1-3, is KAGVTQTPRYLIKTRGQQVTLSCSPISGHRSVSWYQQTPGQGLQFLFEYFSETQRNKGNFPGRFSGRQFSNSRSEMNVSTLELGDSALYLCASSAGTEFSGSTIYFGEGSWLTVV.

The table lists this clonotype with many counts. In DNA, the CDR3 is TGTGCCAGCAGTGAAGAAGGGAATATAGGTGGCTACACCTTC. Amino acid sequence: CASSEEGNIGGYTF. The chain couples TRBV2 to TRBJ1-2; D unresolved. Germline V gives CDR1 SNHLY, CDR2 FYNNEI. V lost 1 base and J 7 bases, leaving 13 bases between the germline ends. The CDR3 loop spans 14 amino acids.

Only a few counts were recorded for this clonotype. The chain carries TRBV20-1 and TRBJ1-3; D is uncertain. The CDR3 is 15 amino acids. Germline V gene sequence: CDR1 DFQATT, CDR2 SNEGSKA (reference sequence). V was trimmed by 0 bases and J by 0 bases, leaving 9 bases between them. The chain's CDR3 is CSARDRRSSGNTIYF. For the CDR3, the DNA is TGCAGTGCTAGAGACCGCAGGAGCTCTGGAAACACCATATATTTT.

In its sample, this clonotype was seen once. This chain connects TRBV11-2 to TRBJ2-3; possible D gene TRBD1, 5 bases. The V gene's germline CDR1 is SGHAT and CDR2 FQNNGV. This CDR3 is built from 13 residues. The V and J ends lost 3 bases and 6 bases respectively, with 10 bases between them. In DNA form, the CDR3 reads TGTGCCAGCAGCTTTTGGGCAGGGGATACGCAGTATTTT. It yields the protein CASSFWAGDTQYF.